A selection of T cell receptor beta chains follows, all from one sample in a study of blood T cell repertoires in COVID-19. Data came from immunoSEQ multiplex PCR; TCRdb stores just in-frame clones and leaves some out. The table has 100,000 to 150,000 clones, around 80% seen once; the top ten hold about 2.6%. Sequencing was carried out using PBMCs or T cells enriched from blood (not recorded which). Receptor source: a man aged 40-49 years with acute COVID-19. Both conserved end residues are part of each CDR3. D genes are given only for firm matches. Clone size, where shown, is once, few, many, or a class for clones that have expanded.

v_call	d_call	cdr3_length	clone_size	j_call	cdr3_aa	cdr3_nt
TRBV10-2	TRBD1	15	-	TRBJ2-7	CASAPGPGQANEQYF	TGCGCCAGCGCTCCCGGCCCGGGACAGGCTAACGAGCAGTACTTC
TRBV7-2	-	13	-	TRBJ2-5	CASSFGLGKTQYF	TGTGCCAGCAGCTTCGGACTTGGGAAGACCCAGTACTTC
TRBV6-1	-	15	-	TRBJ1-1	CASSEAVGVPTEAFF	TGTGCCAGCAGTGAAGCGGTAGGGGTACCCACTGAAGCTTTCTTT
TRBV11-2	TRBD2	15	-	TRBJ2-7	CASSLEASGSHEQYF	TGTGCCAGCAGCTTAGAGGCTAGCGGGAGCCACGAGCAGTACTTC
TRBV9	-	14	-	TRBJ1-6	CASSGSGVNSPLHF	TGTGCCAGCAGCGGGTCGGGGGTTAATTCACCCCTCCACTTT
TRBV3-1/TRBV3-2	-	13	-	TRBJ2-3	CASTKGGGDTQYF	TGTGCCAGCACCAAGGGAGGAGGGGATACGCAGTATTTT
TRBV6-5	-	15	few	TRBJ1-6	CASSRGQNYNSPLHF	TGTGCCAGCAGTCGAGGACAGAATTATAATTCACCCCTCCACTTT
TRBV2	-	13	few	TRBJ1-5	CASIYAEGQPQHF	TGTGCCAGCATCTATGCAGAGGGACAGCCCCAGCATTTT
TRBV21-1	-	12	once	TRBJ2-7	CASSSSSYEQYF	TGTGCCAGCAGTTCTTCCTCCTACGAGCAGTACTTC
TRBV28	TRBD2	15	-	TRBJ2-1	CASSRASGRSNEQFF	TGTGCCAGCAGCCGCGCAAGCGGGAGAAGCAATGAGCAGTTCTTC
TRBV24-1	-	11	-	TRBJ2-2	CATSPGWGLFF	TGTGCCACCAGCCCAGGGTGGGGGCTGTTTTTT
TRBV5-8	-	15	few	TRBJ2-5	CASSSTGVEGETQYF	TGTGCCAGCAGCTCAACGGGAGTAGAAGGAGAGACCCAGTACTTC
TRBV7-7	-	13	-	TRBJ2-3	CASSLARGGTQYF	TGTGCTAGCAGCTTAGCCAGAGGAGGTACGCAGTATTTT
TRBV4-2	-	16	-	TRBJ2-2	CASSLTGLANTGELFF	TGTGCCAGCAGCCTCACAGGGCTCGCGAACACCGGGGAGCTGTTTTTT
TRBV3-1/TRBV3-2	-	14	few	TRBJ2-2	CASSQFGHTGELFF	TGTGCCAGCAGCCAATTTGGGCACACCGGGGAGCTGTTTTTT
TRBV18	-	15	-	TRBJ1-1	CASSPRETGNTEAFF	TGTGCCAGCTCACCAAGGGAGACGGGGAACACTGAAGCTTTCTTT